This TCR beta chain was identified in a study of post-analysis software for immune sequencing data. V gave up 5 bases and J gave up 15 bases; unmatched junction bases: 14. Germline lookup yields CDR1 SGHAT and CDR2 FQNNGV. CDR3 length equals 14 residues. Unique molecular identifiers were carried by the TCR beta cDNA libraries. TCRdb itself ran the PCR reads through MiXCR, one entry per CDR3 protein. Of roughly 800,000 distinct CDR3 sequences in the sample, approximately 44% were seen once. Notes on this clonotype: Its antigen is unknown.

Findings and limits, study-wide: Patients used about 5 TRBV segments, including TRBV5-6, TRBV5-1 and TRBV20-1, more often than controls. Compared against controls, patients with multiple sclerosis displayed significantly lower normalized Chao1 diversity. F measure showed strong co-clustering of same-batch samples.

The origin of this receptor is a girl aged 5 to 17 with multiple sclerosis. Sequenced input: blood. The V gene is TRBV11-2, the J gene TRBJ2-4, with 9 bases that match TRBD1. The CDR3 bases are TGTGCCAGCAGCAAACACCGGGACAGGGTTCCTAGGTACTTC. Its protein is CASSKHRDRVPRYF.